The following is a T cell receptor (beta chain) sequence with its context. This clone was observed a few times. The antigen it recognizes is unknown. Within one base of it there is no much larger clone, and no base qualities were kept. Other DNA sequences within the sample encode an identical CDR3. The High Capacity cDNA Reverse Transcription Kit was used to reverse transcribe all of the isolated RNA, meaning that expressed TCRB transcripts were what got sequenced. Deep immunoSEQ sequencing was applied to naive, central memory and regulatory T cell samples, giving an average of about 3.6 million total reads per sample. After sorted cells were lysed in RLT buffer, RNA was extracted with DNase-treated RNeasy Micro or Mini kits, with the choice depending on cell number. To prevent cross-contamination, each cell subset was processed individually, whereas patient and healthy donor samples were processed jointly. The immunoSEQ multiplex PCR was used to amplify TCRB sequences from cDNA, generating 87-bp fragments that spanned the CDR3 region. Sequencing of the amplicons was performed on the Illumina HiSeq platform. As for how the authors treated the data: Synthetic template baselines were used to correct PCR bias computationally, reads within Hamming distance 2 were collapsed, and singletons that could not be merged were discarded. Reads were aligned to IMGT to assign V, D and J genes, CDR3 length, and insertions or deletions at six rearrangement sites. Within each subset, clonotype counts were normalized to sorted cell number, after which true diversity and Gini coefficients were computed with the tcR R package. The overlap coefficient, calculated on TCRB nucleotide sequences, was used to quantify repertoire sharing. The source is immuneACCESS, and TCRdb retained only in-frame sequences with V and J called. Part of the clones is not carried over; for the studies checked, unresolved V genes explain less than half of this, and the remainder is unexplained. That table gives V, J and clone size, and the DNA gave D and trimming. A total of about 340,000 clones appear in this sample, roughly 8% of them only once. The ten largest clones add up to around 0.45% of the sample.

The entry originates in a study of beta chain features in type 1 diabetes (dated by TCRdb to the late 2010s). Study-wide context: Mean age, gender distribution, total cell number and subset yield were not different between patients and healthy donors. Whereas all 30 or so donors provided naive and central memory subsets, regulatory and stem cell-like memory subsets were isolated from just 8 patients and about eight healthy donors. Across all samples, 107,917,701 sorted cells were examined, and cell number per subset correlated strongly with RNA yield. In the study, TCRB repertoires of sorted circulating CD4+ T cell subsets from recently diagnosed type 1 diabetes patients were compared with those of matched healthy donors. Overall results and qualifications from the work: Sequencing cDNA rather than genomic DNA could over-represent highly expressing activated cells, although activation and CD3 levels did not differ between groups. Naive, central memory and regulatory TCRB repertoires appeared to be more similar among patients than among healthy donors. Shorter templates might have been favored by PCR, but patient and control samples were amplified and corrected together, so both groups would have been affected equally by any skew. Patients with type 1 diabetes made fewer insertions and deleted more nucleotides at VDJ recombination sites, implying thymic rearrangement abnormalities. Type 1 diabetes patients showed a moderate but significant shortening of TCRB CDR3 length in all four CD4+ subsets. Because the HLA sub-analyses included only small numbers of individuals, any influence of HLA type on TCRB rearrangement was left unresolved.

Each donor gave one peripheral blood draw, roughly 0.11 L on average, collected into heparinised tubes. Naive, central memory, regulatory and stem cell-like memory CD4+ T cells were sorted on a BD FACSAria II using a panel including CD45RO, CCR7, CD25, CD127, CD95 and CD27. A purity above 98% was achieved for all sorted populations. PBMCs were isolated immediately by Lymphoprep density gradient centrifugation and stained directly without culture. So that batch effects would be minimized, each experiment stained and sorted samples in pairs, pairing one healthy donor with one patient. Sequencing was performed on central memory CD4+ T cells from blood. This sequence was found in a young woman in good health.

CDR3 protein: CASSYSGEQYF. The nucleotide sequence is given as TGTGCCAGCAGTTACTCCGGGGAGCAGTACTTC. The V and J segments used are TRBV6-5 and TRBJ2-7; the D gene cannot be named for sure. The CDR3 measures 11 amino acids from cysteine to phenylalanine. Only the CDR3 region is kept as DNA, spanning 33 bases read in frame from base 1. V sheds 0 bases and J sheds 7 bases, leaving 4 bases between their ends. Sequences MNHEY (CDR1) and SVGAGI (CDR2) are obtained from the germline V gene.